Included here is one T cell receptor beta chain sequence, with context. Its antigen is still unknown. This entry belongs to a study of alternative splicing in chronic myeloid leukemia remission (dated by TCRdb to the early 2020s). General notes on the study: RNA sequencing was used to profile peripheral blood from chronic-phase CML patients at diagnosis and at remission, and the results were compared with those from healthy donors. Nine or ten diagnostic specimens, together with matched remission specimens, were obtained from the RESIST (imatinib), ENESTxtnd (nilotinib) and PINNACLE (nilotinib plus pegylated interferon) trials. Total leukocytes from peripheral blood collected in EDTA were used as the trial diagnostic specimens. Median ages of roughly 54 years at diagnosis, around 60 at remission and around 37 for healthy controls were recorded. Female/male counts were 11/5 for diagnosis samples, 8/3 for remission samples and 2/4 for controls. Nine CML samples, seven diagnostic and two matched remission, came from the French Persistem study. Total RNA was extracted with Trizol from peripheral blood mononuclear cells of diagnosis, remission and control samples. Study-wide conclusions, independent of this receptor: Blood cell composition varied strongly between timepoints, moving from enrichment of myeloid progenitors at diagnosis to enrichment of mature lymphoid cells at remission. At remission, blood cell composition had been reconfigured so that it resembled normal controls enriched in lymphoid cells.

Measured from the cysteine to the phenylalanine, the CDR3 is 16 residues long. Nucleotide data are not available. Reading the germline V gene (reference sequence) gives CDR1 MNHNY and CDR2 SVGAGI. The sample's time point, from its label and the paper: chronic-phase CML before TKI therapy (screening/day 1). Under 20 CML patients were included in the patient cohort, and matched post-remission samples were retrieved for a subset of these patients. Libraries were constructed by bulk RNA-seq. The TruSeq Stranded RNA sample prep kit was used to generate libraries of poly-A-enriched mRNA from an input of about 1,000 ng total RNA. Paired-end sequencing was performed on a HiSeq 2500, with each sample sequenced in triplicate. Each mate in the RNA-seq data had a read length of 125 nucleotides. Per the source publication's procedure: After trimming, reads were aligned to hg38 using STAR v2.7, and quality control was handled by FASTQC, RSeQC and multiqc. Salmon 0.14.1 was used to quantify gene expression levels as transcripts per million (TPM). Principal component analysis suggested that transcriptomic profiles were not driven by trial, library batch, sequencing batch, treatment regimen or sex. The reads, reprocessed by TCRdb, yield one row per CDR3 protein sequence and no DNA. It is TCRdb's table, rather than the study itself, that gives the V and J calls and clone size. For this sample there are hundreds of distinct CDR3 sequences; 96% appear just once. Together, the top ten hold about 3.7% of the sample.

The sequenced sample was PBMCs or total blood leukocytes (not recorded which), obtained at diagnosis. This chain joins TRBV6-6 to TRBJ1-5. This TCR was sampled from an adult with chronic myeloid leukemia. The CDR3 in this case is CASSMGGGGLNQPQHF.